These 7 T cell receptor beta chains share one sample of origin, sequenced in a study of cytomegalovirus exposure and HLA in healthy donors. Primers for the PCR totalled 60 Vbeta and 13 Jbeta. Assay: immunoSEQ multiplex PCR; the TCRdb copy retains only in-frame clones and omits some. The table records about 120,000 clones, approximately 58% of them present only once. The sequencing sample was made of PBMCs. The receptors were gathered from a woman aged 25-40 years in good health and CMV-seronegative.

This clone turned up a few times. CDR3 loop: CASSLATSTDTQYF. Written as DNA, the CDR3 is TGTGCCAGCAGCCTCGCGACTAGCACAGATACGCAGTATTTT. The genes are TRBV11-2 and TRBJ2-3; D gene unclear. Germline loops: CDR1 SGHAT, CDR2 FQNNGV. The CDR3 is 14 residues long. Trimming took 5 bases from V and 0 from J, leaving 9 bases between them.

This clone was detected a few times. One end of the junction does not line up with germline, which may come from a read error. This chain joins TRBV7-7 and TRBJ2-7; unclear D gene. In germline, CDR1 is SSHAT, CDR2 FNYEAQ (reference sequence). The CDR3 is 15 residues long. The CDR3, as DNA: TGTGCTAGCAGCTTAGCCGGCAAGGAGTCTAACGAGCAGTACTTC. Encoded protein: CASSLAGKESNEQYF.

The chain couples TRBV6-5 to TRBJ1-4; D is unresolved. V dropped 2 bases and J dropped 8 bases, with 3 bases sitting between them. The CDR3 totals 11 residues. Germline CDR1 MNHEY, CDR2 SVGAGI. CDR3: CASSYQEKLFF. CDR3 nucleotides: TGTGCCAGCAGTTACCAGGAAAAACTGTTTTTT.

The gene calls are TRBV27 and TRBJ1-1; D not resolved. V was cut by 1 base and J by 1 base, with 10 bases left in between. The CDR3 length is 15 residues. Germline lookup yields CDR1 MNHEY and CDR2 SMNVEV (reference sequence). DNA of the CDR3: TGTGCCAGCAGTTTATATTTACACCCGAACACTGAAGCTTTCTTT. Protein sequence: CASSLYLHPNTEAFF.

The chain uses TRBV28 and TRBJ2-3; tentative D call: TRBD2 (6 bases). The V gene lost 5 bases and the J gene lost 3 bases, with 15 bases spanning the gap. There are 15 residues in the CDR3. From germline, CDR1 is MDHEN and CDR2 SYDVKM. The CDR3 sequence: CASSRREFLTDTQYF. CDR3 nucleotide sequence: TGTGCCAGCAGTAGACGGGAGTTTCTGACAGATACGCAGTATTTT.

V usage is TRBV14 and J usage is TRBJ1-1, with D possibly matching TRBD1 (5 bases). Trimming shortened V by 2 bases and J by 2 bases, and 12 bases separated the two germline ends. Germline CDR1 reads SGHDN; CDR2 reads FVKESK. This CDR3 is built from 15 residues. CDR3 bases: TGTGCCAGCAGCCAAATGGGAGGGGTTAACACTGAAGCTTTCTTT. The encoded protein is CASSQMGGVNTEAFF. Variable domain in full (rest from reference TRBV14 and TRBJ1-1): EAGVTQFPSHSVIEKGQTVTLRCDPISGHDNLYWYRRVMGKEIKFLLHFVKESKQDESGMPNNRFLAERTGGTYSTLKVQPAELEDSGVYFCASSQMGGVNTEAFFGQGTRLTVV.

This clone was counted between two and nine times. The CDR3 DNA reads as TGTGCCAGCACCCTAGAGTTGGCGGCGGGTAGCACAGATACGCAGTATTTT. Translation: CASTLELAAGSTDTQYF. The genes are TRBV28 and TRBJ2-3, with a tentative D call TRBD2 (5 bases). The germline CDR1 and CDR2 sequences are MDHEN and SYDVKM. CDR3 length: 17 residues. The germline V and J ends were trimmed by 7 bases and 0 bases, with 20 bases remaining between them.